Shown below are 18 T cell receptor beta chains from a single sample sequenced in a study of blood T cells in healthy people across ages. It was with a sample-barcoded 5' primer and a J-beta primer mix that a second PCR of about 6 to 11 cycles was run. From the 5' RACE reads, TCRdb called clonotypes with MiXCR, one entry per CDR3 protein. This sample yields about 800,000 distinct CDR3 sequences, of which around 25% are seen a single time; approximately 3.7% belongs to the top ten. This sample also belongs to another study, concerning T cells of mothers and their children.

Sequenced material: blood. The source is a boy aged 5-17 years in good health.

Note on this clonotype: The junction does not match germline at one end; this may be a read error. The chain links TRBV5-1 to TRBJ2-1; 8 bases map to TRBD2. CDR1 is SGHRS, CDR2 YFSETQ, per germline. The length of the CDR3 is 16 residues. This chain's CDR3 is CASSLAGGGRWNEQFF. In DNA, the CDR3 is TGCGCCAGCAGCTTGGCCGGAGGCGGGAGGTGGAATGAACAGTTCTTC.

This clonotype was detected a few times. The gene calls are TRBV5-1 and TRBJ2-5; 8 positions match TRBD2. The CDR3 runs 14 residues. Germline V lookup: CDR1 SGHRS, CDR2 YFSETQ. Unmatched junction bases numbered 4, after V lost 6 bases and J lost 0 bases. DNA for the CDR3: TGCGCCAGCAATAGCGGGACTTACCAAGAGACCCAGTACTTC. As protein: CASNSGTYQETQYF.

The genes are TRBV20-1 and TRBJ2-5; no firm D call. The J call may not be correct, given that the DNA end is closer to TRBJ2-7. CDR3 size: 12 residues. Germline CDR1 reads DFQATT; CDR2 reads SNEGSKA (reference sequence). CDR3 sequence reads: CSALMGPYEQYF. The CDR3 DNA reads TGCAGTGCACTTATGGGCCCCTACGAGCAGTACTTC.

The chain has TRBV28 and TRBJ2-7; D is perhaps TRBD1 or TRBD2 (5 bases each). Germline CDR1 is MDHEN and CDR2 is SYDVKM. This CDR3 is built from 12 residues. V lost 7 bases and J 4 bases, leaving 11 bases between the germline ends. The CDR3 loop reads CASKGTEYEQYF. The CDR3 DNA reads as TGTGCCAGCAAGGGGACCGAGTACGAGCAGTACTTC.

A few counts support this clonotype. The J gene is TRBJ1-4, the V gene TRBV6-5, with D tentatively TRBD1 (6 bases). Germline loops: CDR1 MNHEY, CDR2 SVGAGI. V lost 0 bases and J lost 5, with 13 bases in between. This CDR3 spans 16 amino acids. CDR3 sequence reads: CASSYSNRDRNEKLFF. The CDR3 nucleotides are TGTGCCAGCAGTTACTCAAACAGGGACCGGAATGAAAAACTGTTTTTT.

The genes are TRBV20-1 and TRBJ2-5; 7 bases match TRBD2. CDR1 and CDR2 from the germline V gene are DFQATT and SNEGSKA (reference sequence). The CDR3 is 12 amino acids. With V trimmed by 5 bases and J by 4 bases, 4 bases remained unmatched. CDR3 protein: CSASSGGETQYF. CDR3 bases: TGCAGTGCTTCGTCGGGGGGAGAGACCCAGTACTTC.

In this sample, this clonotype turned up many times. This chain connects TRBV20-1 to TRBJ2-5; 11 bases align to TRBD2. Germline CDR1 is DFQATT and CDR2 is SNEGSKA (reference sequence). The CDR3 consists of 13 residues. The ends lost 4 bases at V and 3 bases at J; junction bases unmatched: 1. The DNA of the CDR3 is TGCAGTGCTAAGGGACTAGCGGAAGAGACCCAGTACTTC. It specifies CSAKGLAEETQYF.

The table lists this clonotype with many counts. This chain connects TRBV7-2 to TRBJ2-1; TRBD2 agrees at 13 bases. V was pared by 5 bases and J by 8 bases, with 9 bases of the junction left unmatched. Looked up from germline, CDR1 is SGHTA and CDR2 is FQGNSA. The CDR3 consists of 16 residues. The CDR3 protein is CASSLRLAGGLDEQFF. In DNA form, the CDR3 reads TGTGCCAGCAGCCTTCGACTAGCGGGAGGATTGGATGAGCAGTTCTTC.

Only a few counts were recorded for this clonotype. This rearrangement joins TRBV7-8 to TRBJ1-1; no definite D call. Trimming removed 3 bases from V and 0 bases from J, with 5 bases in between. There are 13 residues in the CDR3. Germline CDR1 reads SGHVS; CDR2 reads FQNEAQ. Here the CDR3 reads CASSFTMNTEAFF. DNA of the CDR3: TGTGCCAGCAGCTTTACAATGAACACTGAAGCTTTCTTT.

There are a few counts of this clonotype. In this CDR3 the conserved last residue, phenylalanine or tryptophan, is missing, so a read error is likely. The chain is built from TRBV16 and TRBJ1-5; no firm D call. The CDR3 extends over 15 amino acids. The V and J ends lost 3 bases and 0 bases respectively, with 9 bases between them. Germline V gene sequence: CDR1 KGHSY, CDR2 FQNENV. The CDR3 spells CASSQYQVSNQPQHL. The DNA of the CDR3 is TGTGCCAGCAGCCAGTACCAGGTTAGCAATCAGCCCCAGCATCTT.

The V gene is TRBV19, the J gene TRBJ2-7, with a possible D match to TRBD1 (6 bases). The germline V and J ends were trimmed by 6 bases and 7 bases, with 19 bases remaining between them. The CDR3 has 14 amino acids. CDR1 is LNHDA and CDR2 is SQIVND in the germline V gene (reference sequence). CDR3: CASRAGAASGEQYF. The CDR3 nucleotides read TGTGCCAGTAGAGCAGGGGCGGCCTCGGGAGAGCAGTACTTC.

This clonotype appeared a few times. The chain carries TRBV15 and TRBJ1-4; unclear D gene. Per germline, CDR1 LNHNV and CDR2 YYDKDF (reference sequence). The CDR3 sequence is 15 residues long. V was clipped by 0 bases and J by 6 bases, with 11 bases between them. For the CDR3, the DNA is TGTGCCACCAGCAGAGAGGAGGCAGGAGATGAAAAACTGTTTTTT. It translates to CATSREEAGDEKLFF.

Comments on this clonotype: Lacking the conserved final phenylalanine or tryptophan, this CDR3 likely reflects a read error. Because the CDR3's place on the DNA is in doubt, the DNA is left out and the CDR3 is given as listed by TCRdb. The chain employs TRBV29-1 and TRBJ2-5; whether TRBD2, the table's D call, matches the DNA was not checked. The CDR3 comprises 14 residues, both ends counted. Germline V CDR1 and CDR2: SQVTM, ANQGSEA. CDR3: CSVVGLQYQETRYL.

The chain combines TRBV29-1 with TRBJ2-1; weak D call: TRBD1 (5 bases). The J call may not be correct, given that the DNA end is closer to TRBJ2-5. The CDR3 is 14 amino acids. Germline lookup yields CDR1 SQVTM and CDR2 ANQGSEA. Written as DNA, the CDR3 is TGCAGCGTTGAAGAGGGGCGGATTCCGGGGACCCAGTACTTC. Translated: CSVEEGRIPGTQYF.

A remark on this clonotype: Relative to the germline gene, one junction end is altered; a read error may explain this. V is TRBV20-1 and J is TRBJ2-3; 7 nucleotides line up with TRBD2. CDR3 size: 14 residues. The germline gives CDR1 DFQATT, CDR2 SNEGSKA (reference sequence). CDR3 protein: CSARTSVYTDMQYF. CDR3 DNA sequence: TGCAGTGCAAGAACTAGCGTATACACAGATATGCAGTATTTT.

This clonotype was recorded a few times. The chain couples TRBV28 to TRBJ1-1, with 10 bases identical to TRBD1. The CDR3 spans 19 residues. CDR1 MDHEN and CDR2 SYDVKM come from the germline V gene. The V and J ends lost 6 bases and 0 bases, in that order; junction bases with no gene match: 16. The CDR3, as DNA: TGTGCCAGCAGGGCCGGGACAGGGGTTATTAGAAAGCTGAACACTGAAGCTTTCTTT. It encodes CASRAGTGVIRKLNTEAFF. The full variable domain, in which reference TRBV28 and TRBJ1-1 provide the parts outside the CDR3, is DVKVTQSSRYLVKRTGEKVFLECVQDMDHENMFWYRQDPGLGLRLIYFSYDVKMKEKGDIPEGYSVSREKKERFSLILESASTNQTSMYLCASRAGTGVIRKLNTEAFFGQGTRLTVV.

The CDR3 DNA is TGCAGTGCTACCCTAGCGGGGGGGCCAGGGAATGAGCAGTTCTTC. Translated: CSATLAGGPGNEQFF. The V gene is TRBV20-1, the J gene TRBJ2-5; 12 bases align to TRBD2. The DNA end is more similar to TRBJ2-1, so the J call may be wrong. The CDR3 consists of 15 residues. Germline CDR1 is DFQATT and CDR2 is SNEGSKA (reference sequence).

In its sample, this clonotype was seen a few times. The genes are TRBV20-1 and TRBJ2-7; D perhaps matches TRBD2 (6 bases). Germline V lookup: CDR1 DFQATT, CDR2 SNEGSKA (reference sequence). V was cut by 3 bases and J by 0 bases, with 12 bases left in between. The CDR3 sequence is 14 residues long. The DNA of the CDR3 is TGCAGTGCTAGGGGCGGGGTAAGCTCCTACGAGCAGTACTTC. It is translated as CSARGGVSSYEQYF.